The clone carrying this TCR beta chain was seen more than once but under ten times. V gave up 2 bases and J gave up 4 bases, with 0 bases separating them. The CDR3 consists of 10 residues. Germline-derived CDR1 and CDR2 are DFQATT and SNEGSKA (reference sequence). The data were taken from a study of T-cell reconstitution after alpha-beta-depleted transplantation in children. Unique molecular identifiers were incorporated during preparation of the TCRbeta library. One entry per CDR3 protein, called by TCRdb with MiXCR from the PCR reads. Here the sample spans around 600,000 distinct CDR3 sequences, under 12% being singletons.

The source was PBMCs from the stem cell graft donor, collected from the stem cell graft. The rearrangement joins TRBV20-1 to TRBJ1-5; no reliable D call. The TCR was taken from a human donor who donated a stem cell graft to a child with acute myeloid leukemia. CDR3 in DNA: TGCAGTGCTAGAAATCAGCCCCAGCATTTT. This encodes CSARNQPQHF.